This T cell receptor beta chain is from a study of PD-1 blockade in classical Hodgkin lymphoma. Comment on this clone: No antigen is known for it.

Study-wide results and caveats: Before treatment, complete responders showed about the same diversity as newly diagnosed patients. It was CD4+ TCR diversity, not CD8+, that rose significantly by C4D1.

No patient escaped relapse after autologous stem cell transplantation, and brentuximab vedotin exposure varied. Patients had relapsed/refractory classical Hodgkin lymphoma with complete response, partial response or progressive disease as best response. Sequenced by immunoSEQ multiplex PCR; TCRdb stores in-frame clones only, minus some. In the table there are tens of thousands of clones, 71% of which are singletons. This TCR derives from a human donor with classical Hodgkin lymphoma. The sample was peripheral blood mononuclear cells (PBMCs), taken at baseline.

The CDR3: CASSMLASPLHF. In DNA form, the CDR3 reads TGTGCCAGTAGTATGTTGGCTTCACCCCTCCACTTT. This chain joins TRBV19 and TRBJ1-6; D call uncertain. Germline lookup yields CDR1 LNHDA and CDR2 SQIVND (reference sequence). CDR3 size: 12 residues. V was clipped by 3 bases and J by 9 bases, with 6 bases between them.